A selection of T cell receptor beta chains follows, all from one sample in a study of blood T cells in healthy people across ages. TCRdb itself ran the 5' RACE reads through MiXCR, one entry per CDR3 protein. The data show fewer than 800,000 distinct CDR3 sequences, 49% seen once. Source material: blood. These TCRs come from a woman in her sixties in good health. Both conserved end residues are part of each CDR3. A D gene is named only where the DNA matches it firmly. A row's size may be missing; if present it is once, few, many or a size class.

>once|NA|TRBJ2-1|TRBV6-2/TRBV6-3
CASSSATIRSGFSYNEQFF
TGTGCCAGCAGTTCCGCTACTATAAGAAGCGGGTTCTCCTACAATGAGCAGTTCTTC
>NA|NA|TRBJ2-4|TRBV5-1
CASSLEFRGIWNIQYF
TGCGCCAGCAGCTTGGAATTCCGGGGTATTTGGAACATTCAGTACTTC
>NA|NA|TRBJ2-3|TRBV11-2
CASSLSWSPGRTAGIRTDTQYF
TGTGCCAGCAGCTTAAGTTGGTCTCCCGGGAGGACAGCGGGGATTCGCACAGATACGCAGTATTTT
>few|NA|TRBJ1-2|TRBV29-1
CSVEYGYGYTF
TGCAGCGTTGAATATGGTTATGGCTACACCTTC
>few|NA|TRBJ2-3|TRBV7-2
CASSLALATNTQYF
TGTGCCAGCAGCTTAGCGCTTGCCACCAATACGCAGTATTTT
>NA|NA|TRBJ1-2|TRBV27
CASSPDLDARASLAPYGYTF
TGTGCCAGCAGTCCAGACCTGGACGCACGGGCCAGCCTGGCTCCCTATGGCTACACCTTC
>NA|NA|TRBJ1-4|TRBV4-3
CASSPSLPRGLFF
TGCGCCAGCAGCCCTAGTCTTCCTAGGGGACTGTTTTTT
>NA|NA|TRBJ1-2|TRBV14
CDSSASFYGYTF
TGTGACAGCAGCGCTTCCTTCTATGGCTACACCTTC
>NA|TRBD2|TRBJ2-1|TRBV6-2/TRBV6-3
CASSHWTSGREVNEQFF
TGTGCCAGCAGTCACTGGACGAGCGGGAGAGAGGTGAATGAGCAGTTCTTC
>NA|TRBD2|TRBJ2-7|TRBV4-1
CASTLVLAGENEQYF
TGCGCCAGCACCTTAGTCCTAGCGGGAGAGAACGAGCAGTACTTC
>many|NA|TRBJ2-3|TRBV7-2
CASSPPGSVEADTQYF
TGTGCCAGCAGCCCCCCCGGGTCGGTGGAGGCAGATACGCAGTATTTT
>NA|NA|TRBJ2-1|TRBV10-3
CATSTGYDVQFF
TGTGCCACCTCGACAGGTTACGATGTGCAGTTCTTC
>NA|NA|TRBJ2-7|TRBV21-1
CASGSGMAPTYEQYF
TGTGCCAGCGGCTCCGGCATGGCCCCAACCTACGAGCAGTACTTC
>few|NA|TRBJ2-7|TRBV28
CASSNAGELSNEQYF
TGTGCCAGCAGCAACGCAGGGGAGCTGTCAAACGAGCAGTACTTC
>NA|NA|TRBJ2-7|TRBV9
CASSRTSIRLTEQYF
TGTGCCAGCAGTCGAACGTCGATCCGACTTACCGAGCAGTACTTC
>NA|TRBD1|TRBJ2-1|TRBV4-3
CASSQEYLRDRDVDEQFF
TGCGCCAGCAGCCAAGAATACCTCCGGGACAGGGATGTGGATGAGCAGTTCTTC
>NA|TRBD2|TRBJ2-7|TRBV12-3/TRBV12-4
CASSLGLAGGLYEQYF
TGTGCCAGCAGTTTAGGTCTAGCGGGAGGGCTATACGAGCAGTACTTC
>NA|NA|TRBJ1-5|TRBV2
CASSEAGRSGNQPQHF
TGTGCCAGCAGTGAAGCGGGCAGGAGCGGCAATCAGCCCCAGCATTTT
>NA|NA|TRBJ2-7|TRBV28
CASSPAAFTYEQYF
TGTGCCAGCAGCCCTGCTGCGTTTACCTACGAGCAGTACTTC
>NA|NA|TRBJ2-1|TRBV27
CASSFVESSYNEQFF
TGTGCCAGCAGTTTTGTGGAGAGCTCCTACAATGAGCAGTTCTTC
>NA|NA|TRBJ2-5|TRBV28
CASSPPGARETQYF
TGTGCCAGCAGTCCCCCCGGGGCCCGAGAGACCCAGTACTTC
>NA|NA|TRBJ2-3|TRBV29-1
CSAGGPTDTQYF
TGCAGCGCCGGGGGACCCACAGATACGCAGTATTTT
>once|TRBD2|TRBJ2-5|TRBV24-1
CATAQGLAGYQETQYF
TGTGCCACCGCGCAGGGACTAGCGGGGTATCAAGAGACCCAGTACTTC
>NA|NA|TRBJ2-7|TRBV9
CASSPLGSAGGEQYF
TGTGCCAGCAGCCCCTTAGGGTCGGCGGGTGGCGAGCAGTACTTC
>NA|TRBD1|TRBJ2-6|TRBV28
CASSGGQGAFSGANVLTF
TGTGCCAGCAGTGGGGGACAGGGGGCTTTCTCTGGGGCCAACGTCCTGACTTTC
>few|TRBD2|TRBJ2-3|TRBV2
CASKAGGGTDTQYF
TGTGCCAGCAAGGCGGGAGGCGGCACAGATACGCAGTATTTT
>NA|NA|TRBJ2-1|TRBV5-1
CASSPTGTPSSYNEQFF
TGCGCCAGCAGCCCCACCGGGACGCCGAGCTCCTACAATGAGCAGTTCTTC
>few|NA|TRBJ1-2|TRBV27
CASRSKYGGYTF
TGTGCCAGCAGATCGAAGTATGGAGGCTACACCTTC
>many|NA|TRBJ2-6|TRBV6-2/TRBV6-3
CASSTEHSGANVLTF
TGTGCCAGCAGTACCGAACACTCTGGGGCCAACGTCCTGACTTTC